This T cell receptor (beta chain) comes out of a study of T cells after yellow fever vaccination. The junction had 12 bases not matched to a gene; V was cut back by 0 bases and J by 4 bases. This CDR3 is 19 amino acids long. Germline V gene lookup returns CDR1 LGHNA and CDR2 YSLEER. MiXCR, applied by TCRdb to the 5' RACE reads, yields one record per CDR3 protein. The table includes 250,000 to 400,000 distinct CDR3 sequences, around 4.3% detected once. This chain connects TRBV4-3 to TRBJ2-3; 11 bases are shared with TRBD2. This clonotype was sampled from a man in his late teens or twenties who received the YFV17D yellow fever vaccine. Sample: PBMCs, taken 15 days after the yellow fever booster vaccination. CDR3 sequence reads: CASSQDLAGGPGLADTQYF. In DNA form, the CDR3 reads TGCGCCAGCAGCCAAGATTTAGCGGGGGGGCCCGGTCTGGCAGATACGCAGTATTTT.